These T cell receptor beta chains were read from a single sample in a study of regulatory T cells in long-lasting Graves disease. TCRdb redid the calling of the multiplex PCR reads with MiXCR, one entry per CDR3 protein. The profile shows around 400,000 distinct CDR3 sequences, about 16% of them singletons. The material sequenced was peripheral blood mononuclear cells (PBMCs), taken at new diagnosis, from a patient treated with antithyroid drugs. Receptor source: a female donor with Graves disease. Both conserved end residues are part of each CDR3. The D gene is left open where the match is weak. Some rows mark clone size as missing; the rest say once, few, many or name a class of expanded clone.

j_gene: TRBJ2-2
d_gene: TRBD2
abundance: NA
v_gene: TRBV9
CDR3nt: TGTGCCAGCAGCGTTCTTAGCGGGGGGGCCTCCGGGGAGCTGTTTTTT
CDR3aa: CASSVLSGGASGELFF

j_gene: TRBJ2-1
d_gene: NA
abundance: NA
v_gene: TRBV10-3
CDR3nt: TGTGCCATCAGTCCTCAGGCCGACAATGAGCAGTTCTTC
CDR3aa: CAISPQADNEQFF

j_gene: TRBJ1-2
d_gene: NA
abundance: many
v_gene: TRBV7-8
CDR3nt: TGTGCCAGCAGCTTAGAGGGGAGGAACTATGGCTACACCTTC
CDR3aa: CASSLEGRNYGYTF

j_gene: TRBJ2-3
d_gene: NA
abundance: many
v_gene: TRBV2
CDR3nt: TGTGCCAGCACGGGGGGCGGCGATACGCAGTATTTT
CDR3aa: CASTGGGDTQYF

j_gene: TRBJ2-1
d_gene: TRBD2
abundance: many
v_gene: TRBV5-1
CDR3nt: TGCGCCAGCAGCTCTCTCGAGGGACTAGCGGGTTACAATGAGCAGTTCTTC
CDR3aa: CASSSLEGLAGYNEQFF

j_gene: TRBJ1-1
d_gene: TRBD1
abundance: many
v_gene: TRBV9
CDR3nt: TGTGCCAGCAGCCTTGGACAGGGAAGGGCTGAAGCTTTCTTT
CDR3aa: CASSLGQGRAEAFF

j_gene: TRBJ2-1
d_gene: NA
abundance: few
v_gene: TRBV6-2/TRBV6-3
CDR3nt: TGTGCCAGCAGTTACCAGATAACTAGGTCAGGGGAGCAGTTCTTC
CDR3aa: CASSYQITRSGEQFF

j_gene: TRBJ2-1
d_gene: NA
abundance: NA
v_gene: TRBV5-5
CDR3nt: TGTGCCAGCAGCTTGAGCGCGGGAACGGTCTACAATGAGCAGTTCTTC
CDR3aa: CASSLSAGTVYNEQFF

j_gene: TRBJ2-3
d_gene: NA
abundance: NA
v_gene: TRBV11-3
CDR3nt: TGTGCCAGCAGCTTTGACGGGAGCGGGACAGATACGCAGTATTTT
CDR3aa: CASSFDGSGTDTQYF

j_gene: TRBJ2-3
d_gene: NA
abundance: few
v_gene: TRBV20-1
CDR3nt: TGCAGTGCCGGGAAGGGAACTGGAACAGATACGCAGTATTTT
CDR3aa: CSAGKGTGTDTQYF

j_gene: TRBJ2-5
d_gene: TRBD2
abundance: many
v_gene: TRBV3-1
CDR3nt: TGTGCCAGCAGCTGGCTAGGGGCTAGCGGGGACCAAGAGACCCAGTACTTC
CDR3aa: CASSWLGASGDQETQYF

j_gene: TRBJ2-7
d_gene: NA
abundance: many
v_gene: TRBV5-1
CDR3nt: TGCGCCAGCAGCTTGGCACAGGAAGGTGACGAGCAGTACTTC
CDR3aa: CASSLAQEGDEQYF

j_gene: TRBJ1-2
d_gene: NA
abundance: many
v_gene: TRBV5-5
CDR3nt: TGTGCCAGCAGCTTGGATCCAGGGAGGAACTATGGCTACACCTTC
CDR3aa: CASSLDPGRNYGYTF

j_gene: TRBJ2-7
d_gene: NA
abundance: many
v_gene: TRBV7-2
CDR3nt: TGTGCCAGCAGCTTAAGGCGGCCAGGGCACCTAGAGGTTGCCTACGAGCAGTACTTC
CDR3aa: CASSLRRPGHLEVAYEQYF

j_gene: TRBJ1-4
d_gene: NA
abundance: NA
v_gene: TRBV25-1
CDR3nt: TGTGCCAGCAGTCGGACAGCAACTAATGAAAAACTGTTTTTT
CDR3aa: CASSRTATNEKLFF

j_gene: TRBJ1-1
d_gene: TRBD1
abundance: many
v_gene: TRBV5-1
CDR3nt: TGCGCCAGCAGCCGGGGACAGGGAAACACTGAAGCTTTCTTT
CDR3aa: CASSRGQGNTEAFF

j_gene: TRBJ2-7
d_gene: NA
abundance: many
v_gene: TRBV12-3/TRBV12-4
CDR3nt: TGTGCCAGCAGTTTAGGCCGGTCCAGCTCCTACGAGCAGTACTTC
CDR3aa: CASSLGRSSSYEQYF

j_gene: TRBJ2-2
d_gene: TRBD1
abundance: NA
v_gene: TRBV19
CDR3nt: TGTGCCAGTATTACAGGGGGCGCAGGCCGCGGGGAGCTGTTTTTT
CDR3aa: CASITGGAGRGELFF

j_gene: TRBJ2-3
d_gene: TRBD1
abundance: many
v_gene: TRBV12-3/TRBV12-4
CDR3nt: TGTGCCAGCAGCCTGCAGAGGGGGCAGGGTACAGATACGCAGTATTTT
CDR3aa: CASSLQRGQGTDTQYF

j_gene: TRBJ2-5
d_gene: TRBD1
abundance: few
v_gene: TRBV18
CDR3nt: TGTGCCAGCTCACCACCCGGGACAGTCGGAATAACTCGTCAGTACTTC
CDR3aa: CASSPPGTVGITRQYF

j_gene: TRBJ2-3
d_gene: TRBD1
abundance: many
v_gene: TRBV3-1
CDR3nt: TGTGCCAGCAGCAAGGGACAGTCCCACACCACAGATACGCAGTATTTT
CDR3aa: CASSKGQSHTTDTQYF

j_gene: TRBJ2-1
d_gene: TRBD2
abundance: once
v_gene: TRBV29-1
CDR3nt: TGCAGCGTTGAAGATCTGGGGCTAGCGGGGGGGCTCGATGAGCAGTTCTTC
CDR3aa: CSVEDLGLAGGLDEQFF

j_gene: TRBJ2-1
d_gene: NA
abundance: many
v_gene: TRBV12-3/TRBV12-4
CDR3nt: TGTGCCAGCAGTAAACAGGGAAATGAGCAGTTCTTC
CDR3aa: CASSKQGNEQFF

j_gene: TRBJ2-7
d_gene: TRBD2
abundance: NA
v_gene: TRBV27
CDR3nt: TGTGCCAGCAGCAGTCCGAGCGGGACGGCCTACGAGCAGTACTTC
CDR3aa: CASSSPSGTAYEQYF

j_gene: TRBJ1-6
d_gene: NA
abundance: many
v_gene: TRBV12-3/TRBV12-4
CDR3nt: TGTGCCAGCAGACTAAGTAATTCACCCCTCCACTTT
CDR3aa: CASRLSNSPLHF

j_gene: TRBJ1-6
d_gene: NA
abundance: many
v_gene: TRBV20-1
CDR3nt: TGCAGTGCTAGACCCGGTATTAGTGACTATAATTCACCCCTCCACTTT
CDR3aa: CSARPGISDYNSPLHF

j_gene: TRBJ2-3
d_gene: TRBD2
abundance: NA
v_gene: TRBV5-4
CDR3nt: TGTGCCAGCAGCAAACCGGGACTAGCGGGGGGAAGCACAGATACGCAGTATTTT
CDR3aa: CASSKPGLAGGSTDTQYF

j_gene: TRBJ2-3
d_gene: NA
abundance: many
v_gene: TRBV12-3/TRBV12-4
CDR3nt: TGTGCCAGCAATACTCACCAGGGGGATACGCAGTATTTT
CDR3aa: CASNTHQGDTQYF

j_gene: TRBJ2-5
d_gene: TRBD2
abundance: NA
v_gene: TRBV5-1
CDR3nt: TGCGCCAGCAGCCCTTCGGTTAGCGGGTCCCAAGAGACCCAGTACTTC
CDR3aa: CASSPSVSGSQETQYF

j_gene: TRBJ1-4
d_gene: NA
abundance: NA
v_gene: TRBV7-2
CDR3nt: TGTGCCAGCAGCTTTCGAGGATCCGATGAAAAACTGTTTTTT
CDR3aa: CASSFRGSDEKLFF

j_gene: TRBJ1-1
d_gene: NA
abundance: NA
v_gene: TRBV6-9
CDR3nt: TGTGCCAGCAGTTACCTAAGTGTGGGGCCCAACACTGAAGCTTTCTTT
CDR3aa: CASSYLSVGPNTEAFF

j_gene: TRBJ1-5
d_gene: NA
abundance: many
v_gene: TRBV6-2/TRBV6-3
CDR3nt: TGTGCCAGCAGTTACCAGGGATGGCAGCCCCAGCATTTT
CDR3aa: CASSYQGWQPQHF

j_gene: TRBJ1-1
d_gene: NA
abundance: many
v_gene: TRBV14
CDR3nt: TGTGCCAGCAGCCAAACAAGGGGGATAGCTTTCTTT
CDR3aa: CASSQTRGIAFF

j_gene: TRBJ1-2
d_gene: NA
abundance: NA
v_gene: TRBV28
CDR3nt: TGTGCCAGCAGTTTGGGGTCACAGGTGCACTATGGCTACACCTTC
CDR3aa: CASSLGSQVHYGYTF

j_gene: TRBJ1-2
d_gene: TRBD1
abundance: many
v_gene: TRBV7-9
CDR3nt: TGTGCCAGCAGCCGGGACAGGGCTAACTATGGCTACACCTTC
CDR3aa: CASSRDRANYGYTF

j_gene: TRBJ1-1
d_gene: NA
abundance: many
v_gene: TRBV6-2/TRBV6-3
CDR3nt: TGTGCCAGCGGGGGACACAGGATGAACACTGAAGCTTTCTTT
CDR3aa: CASGGHRMNTEAFF

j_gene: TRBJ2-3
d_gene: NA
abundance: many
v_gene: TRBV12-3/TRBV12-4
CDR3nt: TGTGCCAGCAGTTTCTCTCGCGCCGAAAATACGCAGTATTTT
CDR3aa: CASSFSRAENTQYF

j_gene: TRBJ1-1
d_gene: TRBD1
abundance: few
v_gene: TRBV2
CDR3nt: TGTGCCAGCATTACAGACAGGGTGAACACTGAAGCTTTCTTT
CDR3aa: CASITDRVNTEAFF

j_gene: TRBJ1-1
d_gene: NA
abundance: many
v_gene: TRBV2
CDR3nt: TGTGCCAGCAGCCCTAGGCCGGGTGGCACTGAAGCTTTCTTT
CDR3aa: CASSPRPGGTEAFF

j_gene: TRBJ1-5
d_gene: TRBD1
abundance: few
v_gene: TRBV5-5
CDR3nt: TGTGCCAGCAGCTATACAGGGGGTAGACAGCCCCAGCATTTT
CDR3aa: CASSYTGGRQPQHF

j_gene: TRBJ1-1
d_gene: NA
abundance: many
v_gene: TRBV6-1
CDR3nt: TGTGCCGGCATTGCCGGGACGGAAGACACTGAAGCTTTCTTT
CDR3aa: CAGIAGTEDTEAFF

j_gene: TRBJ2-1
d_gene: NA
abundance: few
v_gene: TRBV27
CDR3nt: TGTGCCAGCAGTTTTTTTTCCCGGGCTAGCGTGGGGACCTACAATGAGCAGTTCTTC
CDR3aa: CASSFFSRASVGTYNEQFF

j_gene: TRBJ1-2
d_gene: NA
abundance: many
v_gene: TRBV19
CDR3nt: TGTGCCAGTAGTATTGTAGGTGACAGATCCTATGGCTACACCTTC
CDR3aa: CASSIVGDRSYGYTF

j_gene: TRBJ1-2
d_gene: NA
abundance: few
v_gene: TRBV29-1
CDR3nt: TGCAGCGTTTCTGACTATGGCTACACCTTC
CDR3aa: CSVSDYGYTF

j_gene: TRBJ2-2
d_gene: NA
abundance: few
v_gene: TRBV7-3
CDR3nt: TGTGCCAGCAGCTTAAATCTTGCCGGGGAGCTGTTTTTT
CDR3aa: CASSLNLAGELFF

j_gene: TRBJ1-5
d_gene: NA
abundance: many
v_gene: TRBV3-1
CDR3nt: TGTGCCAGCAGCCAAGATGGGGCTAGCAATCAGCCCCAGCATTTT
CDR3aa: CASSQDGASNQPQHF

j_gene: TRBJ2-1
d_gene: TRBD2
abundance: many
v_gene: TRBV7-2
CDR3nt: TGTGCCAGCAGCAGACTAGCGGGGGGTGAGCAGTTCTTC
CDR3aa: CASSRLAGGEQFF

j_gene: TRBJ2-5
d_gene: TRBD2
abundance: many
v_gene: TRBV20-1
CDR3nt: TGCAGTGCTAGCCCTCTAGCGGGATCCCAAGAGACCCAGTACTTC
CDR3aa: CSASPLAGSQETQYF

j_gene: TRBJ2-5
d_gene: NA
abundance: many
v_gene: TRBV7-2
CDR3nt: TGTGCCAGCAGCTTCTCCTCCAGAGAGACCCAGTACTTC
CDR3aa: CASSFSSRETQYF

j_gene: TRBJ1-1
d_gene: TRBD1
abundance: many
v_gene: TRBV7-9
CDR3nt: TGTGCCAGCAGCTTATTCAGGGGGGCCGACACTGAAGCTTTCTTT
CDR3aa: CASSLFRGADTEAFF

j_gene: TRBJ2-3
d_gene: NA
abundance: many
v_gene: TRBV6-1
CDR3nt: TGTGCCAGCAGTGAAATAGCAGATACGCAGTATTTT
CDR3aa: CASSEIADTQYF

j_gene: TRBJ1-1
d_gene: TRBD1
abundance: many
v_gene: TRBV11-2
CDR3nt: TGTGCCAGCAGCCGTGCAGGGGGAACTGAAGCTTTCTTT
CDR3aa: CASSRAGGTEAFF

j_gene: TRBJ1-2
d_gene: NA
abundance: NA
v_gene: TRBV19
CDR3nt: TGTGCCAGTAGTATAGTAAGGCTTCGAGACAGCGACTATGGCTACACCTTC
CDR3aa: CASSIVRLRDSDYGYTF

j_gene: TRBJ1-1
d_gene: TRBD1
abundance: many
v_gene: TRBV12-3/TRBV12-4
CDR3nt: TGTGCCAGCAGCGGCGGGACAGGGACAGTGAACACTGAAGCTTTCTTT
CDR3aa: CASSGGTGTVNTEAFF

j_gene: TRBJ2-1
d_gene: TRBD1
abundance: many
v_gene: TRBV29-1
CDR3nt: TGCAGCGTTGAGGAGGACAGGGGTATCTATGAGCAGTTCTTC
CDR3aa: CSVEEDRGIYEQFF